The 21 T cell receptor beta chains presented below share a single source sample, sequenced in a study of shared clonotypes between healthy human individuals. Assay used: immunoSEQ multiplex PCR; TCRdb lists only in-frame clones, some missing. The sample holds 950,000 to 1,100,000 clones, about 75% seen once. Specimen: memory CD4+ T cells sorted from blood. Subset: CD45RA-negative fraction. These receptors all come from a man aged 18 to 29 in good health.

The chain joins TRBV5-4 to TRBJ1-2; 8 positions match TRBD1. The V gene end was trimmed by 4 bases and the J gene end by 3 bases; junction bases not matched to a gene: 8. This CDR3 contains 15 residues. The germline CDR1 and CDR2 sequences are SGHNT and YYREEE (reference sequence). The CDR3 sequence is CASSDRQGSDYGYTF. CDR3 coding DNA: TGTGCCAGCAGCGACCGACAGGGGAGTGACTATGGCTACACCTTC.

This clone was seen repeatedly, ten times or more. DNA for the CDR3: TGTGCCAGCAGCGCCCTGCCTAGCTCTGGGGCCAACGTCCTGACTTTC. It specifies CASSALPSSGANVLTF. The chain is built from TRBV9 and TRBJ2-6; unclear D gene. Trimming pared 3 bases from V and 0 bases from J, leaving 10 bases between. The germline gives CDR1 SGDLS, CDR2 YYNGEE. The CDR3 runs to 16 residues.

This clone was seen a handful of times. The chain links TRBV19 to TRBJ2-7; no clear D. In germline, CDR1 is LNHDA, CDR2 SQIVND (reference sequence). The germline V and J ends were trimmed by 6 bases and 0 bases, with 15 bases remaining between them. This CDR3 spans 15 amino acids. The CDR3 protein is CASRDSARSSYEQYF. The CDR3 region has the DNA TGTGCCAGTAGGGATTCTGCACGAAGCTCCTACGAGCAGTACTTC.

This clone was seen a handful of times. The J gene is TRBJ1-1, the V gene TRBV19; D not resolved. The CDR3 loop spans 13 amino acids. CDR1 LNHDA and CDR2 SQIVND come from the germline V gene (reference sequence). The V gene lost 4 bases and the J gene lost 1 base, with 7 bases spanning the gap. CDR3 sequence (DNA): TGTGCCAGTAGTAAAGCCTGGAACACTGAAGCTTTCTTT. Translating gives CASSKAWNTEAFF. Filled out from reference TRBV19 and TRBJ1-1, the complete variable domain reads DGGITQSPKYLFRKEGQNVTLSCEQNLNHDAMYWYRQDPGQGLRLIYYSQIVNDFQKGDIAEGYSVSREKKESFPLTVTSAQKNPTAFYLCASSKAWNTEAFFGQGTRLTVV.

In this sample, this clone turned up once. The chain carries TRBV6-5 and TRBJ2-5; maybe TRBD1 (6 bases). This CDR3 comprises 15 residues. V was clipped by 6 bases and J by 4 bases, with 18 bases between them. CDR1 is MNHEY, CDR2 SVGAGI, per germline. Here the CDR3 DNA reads TGTGCCAGCAGCCGTTTTACAGGGATTGGAGAGACCCAGTACTTC. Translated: CASSRFTGIGETQYF.

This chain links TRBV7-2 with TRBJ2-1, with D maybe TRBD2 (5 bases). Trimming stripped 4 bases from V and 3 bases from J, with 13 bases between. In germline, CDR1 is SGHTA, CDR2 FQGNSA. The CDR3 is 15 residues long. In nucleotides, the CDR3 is TGTGCCAGCAGCTCCCAGACTATAATCTACAATGAGCAGTTCTTC. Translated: CASSSQTIIYNEQFF.

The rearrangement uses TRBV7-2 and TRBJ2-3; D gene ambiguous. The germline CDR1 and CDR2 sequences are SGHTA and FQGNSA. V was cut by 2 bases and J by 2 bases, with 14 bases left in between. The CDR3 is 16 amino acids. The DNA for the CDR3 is TGTGCCAGCAGCTTATACGCTCGAATGAACACAGATACGCAGTATTTT. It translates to CASSLYARMNTDTQYF.

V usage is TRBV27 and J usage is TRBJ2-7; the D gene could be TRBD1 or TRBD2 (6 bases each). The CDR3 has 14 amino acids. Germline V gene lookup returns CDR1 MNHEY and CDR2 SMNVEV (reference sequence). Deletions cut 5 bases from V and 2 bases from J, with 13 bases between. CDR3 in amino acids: CASSRGGTTYEQYF. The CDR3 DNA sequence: TGTGCCAGCAGTCGAGGGGGGACAACCTACGAGCAGTACTTC.

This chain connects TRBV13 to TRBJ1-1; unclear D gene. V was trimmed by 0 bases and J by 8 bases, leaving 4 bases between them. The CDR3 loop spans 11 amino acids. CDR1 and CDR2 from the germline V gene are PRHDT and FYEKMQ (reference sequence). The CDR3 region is CASSLGVEAFF. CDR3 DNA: TGTGCCAGCAGCTTAGGGGTGGAAGCTTTCTTT. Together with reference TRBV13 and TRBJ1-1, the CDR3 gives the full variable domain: AAGVIQSPRHLIKEKRETATLKCYPIPRHDTVYWYQQGPGQDPQFLISFYEKMQSDKGSIPDRFSAQQFSDYHSELNMSSLELGDSALYFCASSLGVEAFFGQGTRLTVV.

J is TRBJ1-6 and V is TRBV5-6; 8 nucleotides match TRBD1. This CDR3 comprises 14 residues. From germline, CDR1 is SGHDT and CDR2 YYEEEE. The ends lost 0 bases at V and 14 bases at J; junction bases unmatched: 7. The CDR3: CASSLGAGTGSLHF. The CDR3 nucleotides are TGTGCCAGCAGCTTGGGAGCCGGGACAGGTTCCCTCCACTTT.

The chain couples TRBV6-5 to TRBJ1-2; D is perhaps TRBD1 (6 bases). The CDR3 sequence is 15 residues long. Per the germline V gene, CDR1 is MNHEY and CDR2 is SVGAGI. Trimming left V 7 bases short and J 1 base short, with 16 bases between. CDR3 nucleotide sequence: TGTGCCAGCACCCAGGGGAGCCCGCATAACTATGGCTACACCTTC. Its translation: CASTQGSPHNYGYTF.

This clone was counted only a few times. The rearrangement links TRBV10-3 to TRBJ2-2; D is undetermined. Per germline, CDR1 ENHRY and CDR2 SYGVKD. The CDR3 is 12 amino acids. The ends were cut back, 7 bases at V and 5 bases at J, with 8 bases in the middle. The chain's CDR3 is CAITKITGELFF. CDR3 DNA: TGTGCCATCACTAAAATAACCGGGGAGCTGTTTTTT.

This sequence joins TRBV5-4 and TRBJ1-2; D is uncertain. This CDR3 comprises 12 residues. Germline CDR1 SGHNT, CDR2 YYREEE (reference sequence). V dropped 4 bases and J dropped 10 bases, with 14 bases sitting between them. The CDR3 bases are TGTGCCAGCAGCGCCCTGGACTGGCTCTACACCTTC. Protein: CASSALDWLYTF.

The chain's CDR3 is CASSLQTGGDGGELFF. CDR3 bases: TGTGCCAGCTCACTGCAGACAGGGGGCGACGGCGGGGAGCTGTTTTTT. The rearrangement joins TRBV18 to TRBJ2-2, with TRBD1 matching over 10 bases. This CDR3 is built from 16 residues. Germline CDR1 reads KGHSH; CDR2 reads LQKENI. The ends lost 4 bases at V and 7 bases at J; junction bases unmatched: 9.

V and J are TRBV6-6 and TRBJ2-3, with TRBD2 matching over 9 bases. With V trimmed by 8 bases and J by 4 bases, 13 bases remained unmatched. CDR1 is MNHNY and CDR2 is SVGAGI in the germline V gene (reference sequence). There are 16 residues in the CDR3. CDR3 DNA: TGTGCCAGCGTCATGCCCGAGCGGGAGGTCTCAGATACGCAGTATTTT. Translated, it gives CASVMPEREVSDTQYF.

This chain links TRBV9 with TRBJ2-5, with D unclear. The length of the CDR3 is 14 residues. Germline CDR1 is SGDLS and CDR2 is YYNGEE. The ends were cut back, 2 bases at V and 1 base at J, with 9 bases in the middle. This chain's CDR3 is CASSVSPGQETQYF. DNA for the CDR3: TGTGCCAGCAGCGTTTCGCCAGGCCAAGAGACCCAGTACTTC.

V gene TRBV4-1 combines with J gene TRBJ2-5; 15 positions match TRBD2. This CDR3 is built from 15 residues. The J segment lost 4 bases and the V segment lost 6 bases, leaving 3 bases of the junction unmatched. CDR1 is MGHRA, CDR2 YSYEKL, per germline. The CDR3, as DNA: TGCGCCAGCAGTCGGACTAGCGGGGGGGTAGAGACCCAGTACTTC. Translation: CASSRTSGGVETQYF.

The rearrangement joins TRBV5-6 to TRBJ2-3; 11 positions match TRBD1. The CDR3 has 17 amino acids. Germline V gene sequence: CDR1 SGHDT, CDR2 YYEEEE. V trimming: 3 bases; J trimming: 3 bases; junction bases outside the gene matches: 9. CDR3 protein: CASSSMLDRGHTDTQYF. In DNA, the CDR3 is TGTGCCAGCAGCTCGATGTTGGACAGGGGGCATACAGATACGCAGTATTTT.

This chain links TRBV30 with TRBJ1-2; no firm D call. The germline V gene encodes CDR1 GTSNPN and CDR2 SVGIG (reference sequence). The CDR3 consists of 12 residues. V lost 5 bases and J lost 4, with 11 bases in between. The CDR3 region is CAWGEEGYGYTF. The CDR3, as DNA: TGTGCCTGGGGGGAAGAGGGCTATGGCTACACCTTC.

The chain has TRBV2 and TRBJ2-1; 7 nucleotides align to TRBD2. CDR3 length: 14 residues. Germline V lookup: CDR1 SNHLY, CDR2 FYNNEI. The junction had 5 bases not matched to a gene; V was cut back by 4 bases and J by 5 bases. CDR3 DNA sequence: TGTGCCAGCAGTGTCGAAAGCGGGGACAATGAGCAGTTCTTC. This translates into CASSVESGDNEQFF.

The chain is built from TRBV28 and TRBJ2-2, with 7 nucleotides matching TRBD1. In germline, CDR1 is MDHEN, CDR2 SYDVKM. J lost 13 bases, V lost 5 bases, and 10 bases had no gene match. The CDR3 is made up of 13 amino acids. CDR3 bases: TGTGCCAGCAGTAAAGGACAGGCCATTGTGCTGTTTTTT. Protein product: CASSKGQAIVLFF. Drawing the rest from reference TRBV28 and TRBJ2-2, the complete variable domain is DVKVTQSSRYLVKRTGEKVFLECVQDMDHENMFWYRQDPGLGLRLIYFSYDVKMKEKGDIPEGYSVSREKKERFSLILESASTNQTSMYLCASSKGQAIVLFFGEGSRLTVL.